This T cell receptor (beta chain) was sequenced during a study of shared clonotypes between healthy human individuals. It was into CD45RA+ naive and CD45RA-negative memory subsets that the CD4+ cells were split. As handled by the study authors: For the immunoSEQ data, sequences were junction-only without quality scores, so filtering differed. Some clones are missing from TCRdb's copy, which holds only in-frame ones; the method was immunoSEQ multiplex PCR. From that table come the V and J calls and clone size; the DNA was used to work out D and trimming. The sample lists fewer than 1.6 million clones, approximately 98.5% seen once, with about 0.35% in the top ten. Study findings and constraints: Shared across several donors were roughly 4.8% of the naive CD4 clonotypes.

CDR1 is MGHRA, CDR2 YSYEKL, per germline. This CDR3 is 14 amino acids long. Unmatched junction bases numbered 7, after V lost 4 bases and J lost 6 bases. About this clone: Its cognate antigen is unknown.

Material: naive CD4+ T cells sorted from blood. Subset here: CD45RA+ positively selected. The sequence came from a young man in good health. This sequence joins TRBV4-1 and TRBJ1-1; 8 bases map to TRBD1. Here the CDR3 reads CASSRPGTGAEAFF. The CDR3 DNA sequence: TGCGCCAGCAGCCGACCCGGGACAGGCGCTGAAGCTTTCTTT.